This T cell receptor beta chain was captured in a study of blood T cell repertoires in COVID-19. About the research overall: The samples span acute and convalescent COVID-19 from the United States, Italy and Spain. PBMCs, B-cell-depleted T cells, or T cells provided the cDNA or gDNA that made up the material.

V was shortened by 3 bases and J by 3 bases, with 6 bases between the two germline ends. Germline CDR1 reads LGHDT; CDR2 reads YNNKEL (reference sequence). This CDR3 region has 14 residues. The table came from immunoSEQ multiplex PCR; TCRdb's copy has only in-frame clones and leaves some out. This table holds approximately 210,000 clones, approximately 83% found once. Participants' own reports of clinical history determined their cohort assignment. V is TRBV3-1 (or the pseudogene TRBV3-2) and J is TRBJ2-6, with D unclear. The receptor's source is a woman aged 55-70 years who had recovered from COVID-19. Sequenced material: PBMCs or T cells enriched from blood (not recorded which). CDR3 coding DNA: TGTGCCAGCAGCCACGAGAGTGGGGCCAACGTCCTGACTTTC. Residues: CASSHESGANVLTF.